The rows below give T cell receptor beta chains drawn from one sample of a study of blood T cell repertoires in COVID-19. Generated by immunoSEQ multiplex PCR, the TCRdb table keeps only in-frame clones and is missing some. The sample carries roughly 400,000 clones, 80% to 90% recorded once. The sequencing input was PBMCs or T cells enriched from blood (not recorded which). Receptor source: a woman aged 50 to 65 who had recovered from COVID-19. Both conserved end residues are part of each CDR3. D genes are given only for firm matches. Clone size, where shown, is once, few, many, or a class for clones that have expanded.

>-|15|TRBJ1-5|TRBV6-2/TRBV6-3|-
TGTGCCAGCAGTTACTCATGGACACGCAATCAGCCCCAGCATTTT
CASSYSWTRNQPQHF
>-|16|TRBJ1-1|TRBV10-3|-
TGTGCCATCAGTTCCGGATTGGGCGGGATGAACACTGAAGCTTTCTTT
CAISSGLGGMNTEAFF
>TRBD2|14|TRBJ2-2|TRBV20-1|-
TGCAGTGCTAGTGCGGGGGTTAGCGCCGGGGAGCTGTTTTTT
CSASAGVSAGELFF
>TRBD1|14|TRBJ1-1|TRBV7-2|-
TGTGCCAGCAGCCTCGGGACAGGGGGTTTTGAAGCTTTCTTT
CASSLGTGGFEAFF
>-|13|TRBJ1-1|TRBV6-5|-
TGTGCCAGCGAAACAGCAACCTACACTGAAGCTTTCTTT
CASETATYTEAFF
>TRBD1|18|TRBJ2-5|TRBV7-9|-
TGTGCCAGCAGCTTACCTCACGGGACAGGGATCCTCGGTGGGACCCAGTACTTC
CASSLPHGTGILGGTQYF
>TRBD1|14|TRBJ2-7|TRBV9|-
TGTGCCAGCAGCGTAAGGGGGCAGCCCTACGAGCAGTACTTC
CASSVRGQPYEQYF
>-|12|TRBJ1-2|TRBV7-9|-
TGTGCCAGCACCCCAACGGACTATGGCTACACCTTC
CASTPTDYGYTF
>TRBD1|14|TRBJ1-2|TRBV7-9|-
TGTGCCAGCAGCGCCGAACAGGGGGCAGATGGCTACACCTTC
CASSAEQGADGYTF
>-|15|TRBJ2-2|TRBV3-1/TRBV3-2|-
TGTGCCAGCAGCCTGACTCCCCGGGGGACCGGGGAGCTGTTTTTT
CASSLTPRGTGELFF
>-|15|TRBJ2-1|TRBV6-5|-
TGTGCCAGCAGAAAACGTGCGCCTTCCTACAATGAGCAGTTCTTC
CASRKRAPSYNEQFF
>-|13|TRBJ1-1|TRBV5-1|few
TGCGCCAGCAGCTCATCATTGAACACTGAAGCTTTCTTT
CASSSSLNTEAFF
>-|15|TRBJ2-7|TRBV5-5|-
TGTGCCAGCAGCGTCGGGATTGCCGGTCCGAACGAGCAGTACTTC
CASSVGIAGPNEQYF
>TRBD2|18|TRBJ2-1|TRBV2|-
TGTGCCAGCAGTGACGGGATTCGGACTAGCGGGACAGTAAATGAGCAGTTCTTC
CASSDGIRTSGTVNEQFF
>-|20|TRBJ1-3|TRBV6-6|-
TGTGCCAGCAGTCGACAGAGGGAGAGAAGGACCTTCAACTCTGGAAACACCATATATTTT
CASSRQRERRTFNSGNTIYF